The rows below give T cell receptor beta chains drawn from one sample of a study of shared clonotypes between healthy human individuals. TCRdb keeps only in-frame clones here, not all; method: immunoSEQ multiplex PCR. The table includes 2 million to 2.5 million clones, approximately 94% detected once. Sequenced sample: naive CD8+ T cells sorted from blood. Receptors originate from a young man in good health. CDR3s leave out the opening cysteine and the closing phenylalanine or tryptophan. Each record gives: V gene, clone size, CDR3 protein. Some rows mark clone size as missing; the rest say once, few, many or name a class of expanded clone.

TRBV28 . ASSFSYFLQTGGEEGEEQY
TRBV5-1 . ASSLLPGPQETQY
TRBV28 few ASSSGNQPQH
TRBV4-1 once ASSQARDLYGYT
TRBV2 once ASSEPREASSSEQY
TRBV4-1 . ASSLIHGWEYEQY
TRBV5-1 . ASSSNQPQH
TRBV6-1 . ASMGPGTVTYEQY
TRBV6-1 . ASSEASKQY
TRBV27 . ASSLSQGIFEQY
TRBV7-9 . ASKTGEATNEKLF
TRBV30 . AWSTPVGRASYGYT
TRBV10-3 . AISESRAASYEQY
TRBV30 . AWSLLAYSSTDTQY
TRBV2 . ASSEIGQFTEAF
TRBV30 . AWSDPYWDNSYEQY
TRBV7-6 . ASSLTPRDRGRETQY
TRBV19 . ASSPRGASGGEQY
TRBV5-6 . ASSFLESYEQY
TRBV11-2 . ASSFGANYGYT
TRBV9 . ASSLDPTSDVEQF
TRBV30 . AWSGGGRNQPQH
TRBV27 . ASSSGLTNEQF
TRBV14 . ASSQDIRGHGEKLF
TRBV9 . ASSYGDYNEQF
TRBV6-1 . AARGASYEQY